This T cell receptor beta chain was recovered during a study of control samples from healthy donors and cancer patients. The trim removed 2 bases at V and 3 bases at J, leaving 19 bases unmatched. Germline CDR1 reads SGDLS; CDR2 reads YYNGEE. The CDR3 has 20 amino acids. The table came from immunoSEQ multiplex PCR; TCRdb's copy has only in-frame clones and leaves some out. This table has approximately 100,000 clones, approximately 78% appearing once. This clone appeared once. This receptor was taken from a man aged 55 to 69 in good health. This chain joins TRBV9 and TRBJ2-1; TRBD1 matches at 8 bases. The sequenced material came from blood. CDR3 nucleotides: TGTGCCAGCAGCGTGCCCTCGGGACAGGCCAACAAGGGAGGCTACAATGAGCAGTTCTTC. Amino acids: CASSVPSGQANKGGYNEQFF.